What follows are 20 T cell receptor beta chains derived from one specimen sequenced in a study of blood T cell repertoires in COVID-19. Clones were sequenced by immunoSEQ multiplex PCR, and TCRdb holds only the in-frame ones, with some missing. This sample has under 250,000 clones, with approximately 89% found just once. The sample consisted of PBMCs or T cells enriched from blood (not recorded which). The receptors originated from a woman under 40 who had been exposed to COVID-19.

This clone was observed a few times. The genes are TRBV30 and TRBJ2-7; TRBD1 might be the D (5 bases). The CDR3 consists of 13 residues. Between the trimmed V and J ends, which lost 3 bases and 3 bases, there was a span of 12 bases. Per the germline V gene, CDR1 is GTSNPN and CDR2 is SVGIG (reference sequence). This chain's CDR3 is CAWRSPGFYEQYF. The CDR3 region has the DNA TGTGCCTGGAGGTCCCCAGGGTTCTACGAGCAGTACTTC.

This clone was observed once. The genes are TRBV27 and TRBJ2-1; TRBD2 might be the D (7 bases). The CDR3 length is 15 residues. Trimming removed 7 bases at V and 4 bases at J, with 17 bases between. Germline V gene lookup returns CDR1 MNHEY and CDR2 SMNVEV (reference sequence). CDR3 nucleotides: TGTGCCAGCATGTTTTGGGGGGGCAAGTACAATGAGCAGTTCTTC. As protein: CASMFWGGKYNEQFF.

The chain links TRBV20-1 to TRBJ2-5, with D possibly being TRBD2 (5 bases). The CDR3 totals 11 residues. V was shortened by 3 bases and J by 5 bases, with 7 bases between the two germline ends. CDR1 and CDR2 (germline): DFQATT, SNEGSKA (reference sequence). CDR3 coding DNA: TGCAGTGCTAGTAAGCGGGAGACCCAGTACTTC. Encoded protein: CSASKRETQYF.

The chain has TRBV6-5 and TRBJ2-3; possible D gene TRBD1, 6 bases. This CDR3 is 13 amino acids long. Germline values: CDR1 MNHEY, CDR2 SVGAGI. V lost 8 bases and J lost 3, with 12 bases in between. Written as DNA, the CDR3 is TGTGCCAGCCAGGGGCAGATAACAGATACGCAGTATTTT. As protein: CASQGQITDTQYF.

CDR3 DNA sequence: TGTGCCTGGAGTCCGGGGGATCAGCCCCAGCATTTT. Its protein product is CAWSPGDQPQHF. The chain employs TRBV30 and TRBJ1-5, with D perhaps TRBD1 (5 bases). Germline lookup yields CDR1 GTSNPN and CDR2 SVGIG (reference sequence). The CDR3 loop spans 12 amino acids. Trimming removed 2 bases at V and 5 bases at J, with 7 bases between.

J is TRBJ2-7 and V is TRBV12-5; TRBD2 aligns across 11 bases. The CDR3 runs 16 residues. The trim removed 6 bases at V and 2 bases at J, leaving 9 bases unmatched. Germline V CDR1 and CDR2: LGHNT, FRNRAP. The CDR3 sequence is CASGTSGAGGTYEQYF. Written as DNA, the CDR3 is TGTGCTAGTGGGACTAGCGGGGCTGGGGGAACCTACGAGCAGTACTTC. The variable domain in full, completed from reference TRBV12-5 and TRBJ2-7, reads DARVTQTPRHKVTEMGQEVTMRCQPILGHNTVFWYRQTMMQGLELLAYFRNRAPLDDSGMPKDRFSAEMPDATLATLKIQPSEPRDSAVYFCASGTSGAGGTYEQYFGPGTRLTVT.

The V gene is TRBV2, the J gene TRBJ1-5; weak D call: TRBD1 (5 bases). The V and J ends lost 4 bases and 3 bases respectively, with 7 bases between them. Germline CDR1 reads SNHLY; CDR2 reads FYNNEI. The CDR3 runs to 13 residues. The chain's CDR3 is CASSAQVNQPQHF. CDR3 DNA: TGTGCCAGCAGTGCACAGGTCAATCAGCCCCAGCATTTT. The complete variable domain, with remaining parts taken from reference TRBV2 and TRBJ1-5, reads EPEVTQTPSHQVTQMGQEVILRCVPISNHLYFYWYRQILGQKVEFLVSFYNNEISEKSEIFDDQFSVERPDGSNFTLKIRSTKLEDSAMYFCASSAQVNQPQHFGDGTRLSIL.

The rearrangement joins TRBV5-8 to TRBJ2-3; TRBD2 agrees at 14 bases. Per the germline V gene, CDR1 is SGHTS and CDR2 is YDEGEE. J lost 6 bases, V lost 2 bases, and 5 bases had no gene match. The CDR3 length is 16 residues. CDR3 in amino acids: CASSLGLAGGSDTQYF. The CDR3, as DNA: TGTGCCAGCAGCTTAGGACTAGCGGGAGGATCGGATACGCAGTATTTT.

The CDR3 spells CASSRGLAGGGTQYF. The DNA for the CDR3 is TGTGCCAGCTCAAGAGGACTAGCGGGAGGAGGGACCCAGTACTTC. The V call is TRBV18, the J call TRBJ2-5; 14 nucleotides match TRBD2. CDR3 size: 15 residues. Germline V CDR1 and CDR2: KGHSH, LQKENI. V trimming: 5 bases; J trimming: 7 bases; junction bases outside the gene matches: 6.

The genes are TRBV5-1 and TRBJ2-7, with D perhaps matching TRBD2 (10 bases). Germline CDR1 reads SGHRS; CDR2 reads YFSETQ. The CDR3 consists of 17 residues. The V and J ends lost 5 bases and 0 bases respectively, with 21 bases between them. Written as DNA, the CDR3 is TGCGCCAGCAGGGACAGGGGACTAGCGAACAGCTCCTACGAGCAGTACTTC. This sequence encodes CASRDRGLANSSYEQYF.

The table lists this clone with a few counts. The V call is TRBV6-4, the J call TRBJ2-1; D is uncertain. The germline CDR1 and CDR2 sequences are MRHNA and SNTAGT. There are 13 residues in the CDR3. With 0 bases removed from V and 5 bases from J, the gap between germline ends came to 5 bases. CDR3 DNA sequence: TGTGCCAGCAGTGACTCCGAGCACAATGAGCAGTTCTTC. Encoded protein: CASSDSEHNEQFF.

This chain links TRBV2 with TRBJ1-5, with TRBD1 identical over 11 bases. The CDR3 is 16 residues long. The germline gives CDR1 SNHLY, CDR2 FYNNEI. Trimming cost V 4 bases and J 7 bases; bases outside gene matches: 9. The CDR3 coding sequence is TGTGCCAGCAGTGGCGTATGGGACAGGGGGGAACAGCCCCAGCATTTT. Translating it yields CASSGVWDRGEQPQHF.

The CDR3: CASSVRDRGPTNYGYTF. The CDR3 DNA follows: TGTGCCAGTAGCGTCCGGGACAGGGGACCAACGAACTATGGCTACACCTTC. The chain links TRBV19 to TRBJ1-2; TRBD1 aligns across 10 bases. V lost 6 bases, J lost 2 bases, and 12 bases stayed unmatched. Germline CDR1 and CDR2: LNHDA and SQIVND (reference sequence). CDR3 length equals 17 residues.

The V gene is TRBV29-1, the J gene TRBJ1-2, with D possibly matching TRBD1 (5 bases). The ends were cut back, 4 bases at V and 2 bases at J, with 14 bases in the middle. Germline V gene lookup returns CDR1 SQVTM and CDR2 ANQGSEA. The CDR3 is 14 amino acids. CDR3 coding DNA: TGCAGCGTTGGAGCTGAAGACAGAAACTATGGCTACACCTTC. Encoded protein: CSVGAEDRNYGYTF.

The rearrangement links TRBV9 to TRBJ2-7, with 8 bases lining up with TRBD1. CDR1 SGDLS and CDR2 YYNGEE come from the germline V gene. The junction had 7 bases not matched to a gene; V was cut back by 0 bases and J by 5 bases. This CDR3 contains 15 residues. The CDR3 region is CASSVAGRGQNEQYF. CDR3 nucleotides: TGTGCCAGCAGCGTAGCCGGCAGGGGGCAAAACGAGCAGTACTTC.

Remarks on this clone: A much larger clone is a single base away; this may be a read error. The gene calls are TRBV5-4 and TRBJ1-2, with TRBD1 identical over 9 bases. Germline values: CDR1 SGHNT, CDR2 YYREEE (reference sequence). The J segment lost 4 bases and the V segment lost 3 bases, leaving 1 base of the junction unmatched. The CDR3 has 13 amino acids. CDR3 sequence reads: CASSSDRGYGYTF. The CDR3 DNA is TGTGCCAGCAGCTCGGACAGGGGCTATGGCTACACCTTC.

V gene TRBV5-1 combines with J gene TRBJ2-7, with 12 bases that match TRBD1. The junction had 4 bases not matched to a gene; V was cut back by 4 bases and J by 5 bases. Germline assignment: CDR1 SGHRS and CDR2 YFSETQ. The CDR3 length is 14 residues. Here the CDR3 DNA reads TGCGCCAGCAGCCCGGGACAGGGGGCTAACGAGCAGTACTTC. This gives the protein CASSPGQGANEQYF.

The V call is TRBV5-6, the J call TRBJ2-1; 8 bases fit TRBD2. V dropped 5 bases and J dropped 6; count of bases not matched to a gene: 7. This CDR3 contains 14 residues. CDR1 SGHDT and CDR2 YYEEEE come from the germline V gene. The CDR3 bases are TGTGCCAGCAGAACTAGCGGAGGAGGCAATGAGCAGTTCTTC. It translates to CASRTSGGGNEQFF.

This clone is deemed large. The gene calls are TRBV28 and TRBJ2-7; 8 positions match TRBD1. CDR3 size: 16 residues. V lost 6 bases to trimming and J lost 2 bases; unmatched junction nucleotides: 12. Germline V CDR1 and CDR2: MDHEN, SYDVKM. CDR3 region: CASRTERDRYPYEQYF. DNA for the CDR3: TGTGCCAGCAGGACTGAACGGGACAGGTATCCCTACGAGCAGTACTTC.

This clone was recorded once. This sequence joins TRBV5-1 and TRBJ1-2; D is possibly TRBD1 (5 bases). CDR1 SGHRS and CDR2 YFSETQ come from the germline V gene. The V gene lost 3 bases and the J gene lost 0 bases, with 9 bases spanning the gap. The CDR3 is made up of 14 amino acids. Written as DNA, the CDR3 is TGCGCCAGCAGCTGGTACAGGACTAACTATGGCTACACCTTC. Its translation is CASSWYRTNYGYTF.